Listed below are T cell receptor beta chains from one sample, sequenced in a study of blood T cell repertoires in COVID-19. Method: immunoSEQ multiplex PCR; TCRdb's copy keeps in-frame clones and lacks some. Found here are 200,000 to 250,000 clones, about 90% of them singletons; the top ten hold roughly 0.89%. Sequences were obtained from peripheral blood. The receptors here all came from a man aged 25 to 40 with COVID-19, enrolled during active disease. The CDR3 runs from the conserved cysteine through the conserved F or W. The order of the fields is V gene, clone size, J gene, CDR3 protein. Where a row states a size, it is once, few, many or the class of an expanded clone; other rows omit it.

v_call: TRBV4-2
clone_size: few
j_call: TRBJ2-3
cdr3_aa: CASSSDSFADTQYF

v_call: TRBV18
clone_size: .
j_call: TRBJ1-1
cdr3_aa: CASSVPGTGATEAFF

v_call: TRBV5-1
clone_size: .
j_call: TRBJ1-6
cdr3_aa: CASSLVGRNSPLHF

v_call: TRBV30
clone_size: .
j_call: TRBJ2-5
cdr3_aa: CAWSVHGETQYF

v_call: TRBV4-2
clone_size: .
j_call: TRBJ2-3
cdr3_aa: CASSQEASGGPGDTQYF

v_call: TRBV12-3/TRBV12-4
clone_size: .
j_call: TRBJ1-2
cdr3_aa: CASNQPGGVFYAF

v_call: TRBV10-3
clone_size: .
j_call: TRBJ1-4
cdr3_aa: CAIAPGQSDEKLFF

v_call: TRBV6-5
clone_size: .
j_call: TRBJ2-1
cdr3_aa: CASRGPGGAGNEQFF

v_call: TRBV11-3
clone_size: few
j_call: TRBJ1-2
cdr3_aa: CASSSRTGNNYGYTF

v_call: TRBV4-1
clone_size: .
j_call: TRBJ2-5
cdr3_aa: CASSQGESGGSSSETQYF

v_call: TRBV4-1
clone_size: .
j_call: TRBJ2-2
cdr3_aa: CASSRSENTGELFF

v_call: TRBV11-3
clone_size: .
j_call: TRBJ2-2
cdr3_aa: CASRERSNGELFF

v_call: TRBV28
clone_size: once
j_call: TRBJ1-1
cdr3_aa: CASSPGQGKAEAFF

v_call: TRBV9
clone_size: few
j_call: TRBJ2-2
cdr3_aa: CASSVETSGAGELFF

v_call: TRBV14
clone_size: .
j_call: TRBJ2-7
cdr3_aa: CASSQGHGTGGEQYF

v_call: TRBV3-1/TRBV3-2
clone_size: .
j_call: TRBJ1-2
cdr3_aa: CASSQDLGFPPREYGYTF

v_call: TRBV9
clone_size: few
j_call: TRBJ2-2
cdr3_aa: CASSVTGANTGELFF

v_call: TRBV5-4
clone_size: .
j_call: TRBJ2-1
cdr3_aa: CASSPVDRGREQFF

v_call: TRBV5-1
clone_size: .
j_call: TRBJ1-3
cdr3_aa: CASSQGPSGNTIYF

v_call: TRBV28
clone_size: .
j_call: TRBJ1-5
cdr3_aa: CASSLTNQPQHF

v_call: TRBV12-2
clone_size: .
j_call: TRBJ1-5
cdr3_aa: CASRLSAVNQPQHF

v_call: TRBV9
clone_size: once
j_call: TRBJ2-7
cdr3_aa: CASSVGQGVYEQYF

v_call: TRBV2
clone_size: .
j_call: TRBJ1-4
cdr3_aa: CASSVQGAEEKLFF

v_call: TRBV2
clone_size: once
j_call: TRBJ2-3
cdr3_aa: CASSDRGRGGTQYF

v_call: TRBV6-5
clone_size: .
j_call: TRBJ1-2
cdr3_aa: CASSTPGNYGYTF

v_call: TRBV3-1/TRBV3-2
clone_size: .
j_call: TRBJ2-1
cdr3_aa: CASSRQGKSYNEQFF

v_call: TRBV12-5
clone_size: .
j_call: TRBJ1-3
cdr3_aa: CASGQGTDRNTIYF

v_call: TRBV5-4
clone_size: .
j_call: TRBJ1-4
cdr3_aa: CASSLRTGGSEKLFF

v_call: TRBV19
clone_size: .
j_call: TRBJ1-2
cdr3_aa: CASSETGLAYGYTF

v_call: TRBV29-1
clone_size: .
j_call: TRBJ2-1
cdr3_aa: CSVFFGSTGEQFF

v_call: TRBV5-1
clone_size: .
j_call: TRBJ1-4
cdr3_aa: CASSPGQTATNEKLFF

v_call: TRBV27
clone_size: .
j_call: TRBJ1-1
cdr3_aa: CASGWSTAEAFF

v_call: TRBV20-1
clone_size: .
j_call: TRBJ1-2
cdr3_aa: CSAGGSVGYTF

v_call: TRBV7-9
clone_size: .
j_call: TRBJ1-3
cdr3_aa: CASSPRQGALGNTIYF

v_call: TRBV2
clone_size: .
j_call: TRBJ1-5
cdr3_aa: CASRQGPYQPQHF